This is a list of T cell receptor beta chains from one sample in a study of blood T cell repertoires in COVID-19. Produced via immunoSEQ multiplex PCR; TCRdb's table is partial and in-frame only. Here the sample spans about 75,000 clones, 88% being singletons. Sequencing input: peripheral blood. These receptors originate from a human donor in a cohort sampled during active COVID-19. CDR3s include the opening cysteine and the closing phenylalanine or tryptophan. The D gene is left open where the match is weak.

TRBV7-3	TRBJ1-1	TRBD1	CASSLRQGGTEAFF
TRBV19	TRBJ1-3	TRBD1	CATTLRKDRDGNTIYF
TRBV27	TRBJ2-1	.	CASSLYGYNEQFF
TRBV27	TRBJ1-2	TRBD1	CASSPPGQGHYGYTF
TRBV9	TRBJ2-2	.	CASSVEAGPGVRTGELFF
TRBV3-1/TRBV3-2	TRBJ2-3	TRBD1	CASWGTDTDTQYF
TRBV7-9	TRBJ2-5	.	CASSLGDTQETQYF
TRBV19	TRBJ1-5	.	CASSIGTVYSNQPQHF
TRBV6-5	TRBJ2-2	TRBD2	CASSYDSGANTGELFF
TRBV6-1	TRBJ1-5	.	CASSESPGNNQPQHF
TRBV3-1/TRBV3-2	TRBJ2-7	TRBD2	CASSQVLAGGEQYF
TRBV4-2	TRBJ1-1	.	CASSPQNRENTEAFF
TRBV30	TRBJ1-2	TRBD1	CAWSGQGPYGYTF
TRBV28	TRBJ1-5	TRBD1	CASSHDRGPGQPQHF
TRBV7-2	TRBJ2-5	TRBD2	CASSTSGLAGAETQYF
TRBV19	TRBJ2-5	.	CASSMGGTSQETQYF
TRBV24-1	TRBJ1-2	TRBD1	CATRDRDYGYTF
TRBV9	TRBJ2-3	TRBD1	CASSPLVTGGTSTDTQYF
TRBV4-1	TRBJ2-6	TRBD1	CASSLRDRVSGANVLTF
TRBV11-1	TRBJ2-7	.	CASSLASRGLYEQYF
TRBV6-2/TRBV6-3	TRBJ1-1	TRBD1	CASTPTGGTLEAFF
TRBV6-2/TRBV6-3	TRBJ1-4	TRBD1	CASSDGTALNEKLFF
TRBV28	TRBJ1-4	.	CASRAQEKLFF
TRBV5-1	TRBJ1-2	.	CASSLVAGDSGYGYTF
TRBV21-1	TRBJ2-1	.	CASSKRGTSGRDNEQFF
TRBV7-9	TRBJ2-5	TRBD2	CASSLLGGTSETQYF
TRBV5-4	TRBJ2-1	TRBD2	CASSFREALTEQFF
TRBV7-2	TRBJ2-2	TRBD1	CASSTRTGSNTGELFF
TRBV7-3	TRBJ2-3	.	CASSFGRDRADTQYF